A single sample gave rise to the 7 T cell receptor beta chains below, sequenced in a study of T cell responses to AZD1222 COVID-19 vaccine (dated by TCRdb to the early 2020s). In the paper's terms, the time point label means: about 28 days (+/-7) after the second vaccine dose. Library construction relied on the immunoSEQ multiplex PCR assay. Here the immuneACCESS table is served through TCRdb, limited to in-frame sequences with V and J called. Missing clones are a known gap in these copies; in checked studies unresolved V genes cover under half, and the rest lacks a known reason. For this sample the table gives 95,000 to 110,000 clones, of which about 90% were detected only once. Of the sample, 8% to 10% falls within the top ten clones. The source was peripheral blood, collected 28 days after the second AZD1222 dose. These receptors were taken from an adult who received the AZD1222 COVID-19 vaccine.

The chain is built from TRBV6-4 and TRBJ1-4, with no clear D. Trimming took off 0 bases at V and 1 base at J, with 30 bases between the two ends. Looked up from germline, CDR1 is MRHNA and CDR2 is SNTAGT. The CDR3 covers 23 residues. This CDR3 is CASSDSGTRQPPSYRKTNEKLFF. CDR3 coding DNA: TGTGCCAGCAGTGACTCTGGCACACGGCAACCCCCCTCCTATCGCAAAACTAATGAAAAACTGTTTTTT.

The rearrangement uses TRBV7-2 and TRBJ2-1; D is ambiguous. The V gene lost 0 bases and the J gene lost 6 bases, with 12 bases spanning the gap. CDR3 size: 15 residues. In germline, CDR1 is SGHTA, CDR2 FQGNSA. CDR3 coding DNA: TGTGCCAGCAGCTTAGCGCCATTCGTCGGCAATGAGCAGTTCTTC. Translating it yields CASSLAPFVGNEQFF.

This clone has just a few counts. The V and J genes are TRBV3-1 (or the pseudogene TRBV3-2) and TRBJ1-1; weak D call: TRBD1 (6 bases). CDR3 length: 17 residues. V was trimmed by 5 bases and J by 0 bases, leaving 19 bases between them. Germline V gene data show CDR1 as LGHDT and CDR2 as YNNKEL (reference sequence). The CDR3 sequence: CASSSGHIETMNTEAFF. CDR3 nucleotide sequence: TGTGCCAGCAGCTCGGGACACATTGAGACCATGAACACTGAAGCTTTCTTT.

This clone was counted once. The rearrangement uses TRBV11-2 and TRBJ2-1; 10 bases agree with TRBD1. The length of the CDR3 is 15 residues. Germline loops: CDR1 SGHAT, CDR2 FQNNGV. Germline trimming cut 4 bases from V and 5 bases from J; bases unmatched to any gene: 5. CDR3: CASSSPGQGHNEQFF. CDR3 nucleotides: TGTGCCAGCAGCTCGCCGGGACAGGGGCACAATGAGCAGTTCTTC.

The chain has TRBV6-5 and TRBJ1-1; D uncertain. This CDR3 is built from 13 residues. The germline gives CDR1 MNHEY, CDR2 SVGAGI. V was trimmed by 0 bases and J by 6 bases, leaving 8 bases between them. The CDR3 is CASSYSRPAEAFF. In nucleotides, the CDR3 is TGTGCCAGCAGTTACTCGAGGCCGGCTGAAGCTTTCTTT.

V gene TRBV5-1 combines with J gene TRBJ2-7; 9 nucleotides line up with TRBD1. The CDR3 spans 14 residues. Trimming at V came to 5 bases and at J to 3 bases, leaving 6 bases not matched to a gene. The germline V gene encodes CDR1 SGHRS and CDR2 YFSETQ. CDR3 sequence: CASRELTGGYEQYF. The CDR3 DNA follows: TGCGCCAGCAGAGAACTGACAGGGGGCTACGAGCAGTACTTC.

The J gene is TRBJ2-1, the V gene TRBV4-3, with D uncertain. Germline CDR1 reads LGHNA; CDR2 reads YSLEER. The CDR3 extends over 17 amino acids. With 0 bases removed from V and 2 bases from J, the gap between germline ends came to 14 bases. The CDR3 DNA reads as TGCGCCAGCAGCCAAGAGATACCCAATGGCCCCTACAATGAGCAGTTCTTC. This codes for CASSQEIPNGPYNEQFF.